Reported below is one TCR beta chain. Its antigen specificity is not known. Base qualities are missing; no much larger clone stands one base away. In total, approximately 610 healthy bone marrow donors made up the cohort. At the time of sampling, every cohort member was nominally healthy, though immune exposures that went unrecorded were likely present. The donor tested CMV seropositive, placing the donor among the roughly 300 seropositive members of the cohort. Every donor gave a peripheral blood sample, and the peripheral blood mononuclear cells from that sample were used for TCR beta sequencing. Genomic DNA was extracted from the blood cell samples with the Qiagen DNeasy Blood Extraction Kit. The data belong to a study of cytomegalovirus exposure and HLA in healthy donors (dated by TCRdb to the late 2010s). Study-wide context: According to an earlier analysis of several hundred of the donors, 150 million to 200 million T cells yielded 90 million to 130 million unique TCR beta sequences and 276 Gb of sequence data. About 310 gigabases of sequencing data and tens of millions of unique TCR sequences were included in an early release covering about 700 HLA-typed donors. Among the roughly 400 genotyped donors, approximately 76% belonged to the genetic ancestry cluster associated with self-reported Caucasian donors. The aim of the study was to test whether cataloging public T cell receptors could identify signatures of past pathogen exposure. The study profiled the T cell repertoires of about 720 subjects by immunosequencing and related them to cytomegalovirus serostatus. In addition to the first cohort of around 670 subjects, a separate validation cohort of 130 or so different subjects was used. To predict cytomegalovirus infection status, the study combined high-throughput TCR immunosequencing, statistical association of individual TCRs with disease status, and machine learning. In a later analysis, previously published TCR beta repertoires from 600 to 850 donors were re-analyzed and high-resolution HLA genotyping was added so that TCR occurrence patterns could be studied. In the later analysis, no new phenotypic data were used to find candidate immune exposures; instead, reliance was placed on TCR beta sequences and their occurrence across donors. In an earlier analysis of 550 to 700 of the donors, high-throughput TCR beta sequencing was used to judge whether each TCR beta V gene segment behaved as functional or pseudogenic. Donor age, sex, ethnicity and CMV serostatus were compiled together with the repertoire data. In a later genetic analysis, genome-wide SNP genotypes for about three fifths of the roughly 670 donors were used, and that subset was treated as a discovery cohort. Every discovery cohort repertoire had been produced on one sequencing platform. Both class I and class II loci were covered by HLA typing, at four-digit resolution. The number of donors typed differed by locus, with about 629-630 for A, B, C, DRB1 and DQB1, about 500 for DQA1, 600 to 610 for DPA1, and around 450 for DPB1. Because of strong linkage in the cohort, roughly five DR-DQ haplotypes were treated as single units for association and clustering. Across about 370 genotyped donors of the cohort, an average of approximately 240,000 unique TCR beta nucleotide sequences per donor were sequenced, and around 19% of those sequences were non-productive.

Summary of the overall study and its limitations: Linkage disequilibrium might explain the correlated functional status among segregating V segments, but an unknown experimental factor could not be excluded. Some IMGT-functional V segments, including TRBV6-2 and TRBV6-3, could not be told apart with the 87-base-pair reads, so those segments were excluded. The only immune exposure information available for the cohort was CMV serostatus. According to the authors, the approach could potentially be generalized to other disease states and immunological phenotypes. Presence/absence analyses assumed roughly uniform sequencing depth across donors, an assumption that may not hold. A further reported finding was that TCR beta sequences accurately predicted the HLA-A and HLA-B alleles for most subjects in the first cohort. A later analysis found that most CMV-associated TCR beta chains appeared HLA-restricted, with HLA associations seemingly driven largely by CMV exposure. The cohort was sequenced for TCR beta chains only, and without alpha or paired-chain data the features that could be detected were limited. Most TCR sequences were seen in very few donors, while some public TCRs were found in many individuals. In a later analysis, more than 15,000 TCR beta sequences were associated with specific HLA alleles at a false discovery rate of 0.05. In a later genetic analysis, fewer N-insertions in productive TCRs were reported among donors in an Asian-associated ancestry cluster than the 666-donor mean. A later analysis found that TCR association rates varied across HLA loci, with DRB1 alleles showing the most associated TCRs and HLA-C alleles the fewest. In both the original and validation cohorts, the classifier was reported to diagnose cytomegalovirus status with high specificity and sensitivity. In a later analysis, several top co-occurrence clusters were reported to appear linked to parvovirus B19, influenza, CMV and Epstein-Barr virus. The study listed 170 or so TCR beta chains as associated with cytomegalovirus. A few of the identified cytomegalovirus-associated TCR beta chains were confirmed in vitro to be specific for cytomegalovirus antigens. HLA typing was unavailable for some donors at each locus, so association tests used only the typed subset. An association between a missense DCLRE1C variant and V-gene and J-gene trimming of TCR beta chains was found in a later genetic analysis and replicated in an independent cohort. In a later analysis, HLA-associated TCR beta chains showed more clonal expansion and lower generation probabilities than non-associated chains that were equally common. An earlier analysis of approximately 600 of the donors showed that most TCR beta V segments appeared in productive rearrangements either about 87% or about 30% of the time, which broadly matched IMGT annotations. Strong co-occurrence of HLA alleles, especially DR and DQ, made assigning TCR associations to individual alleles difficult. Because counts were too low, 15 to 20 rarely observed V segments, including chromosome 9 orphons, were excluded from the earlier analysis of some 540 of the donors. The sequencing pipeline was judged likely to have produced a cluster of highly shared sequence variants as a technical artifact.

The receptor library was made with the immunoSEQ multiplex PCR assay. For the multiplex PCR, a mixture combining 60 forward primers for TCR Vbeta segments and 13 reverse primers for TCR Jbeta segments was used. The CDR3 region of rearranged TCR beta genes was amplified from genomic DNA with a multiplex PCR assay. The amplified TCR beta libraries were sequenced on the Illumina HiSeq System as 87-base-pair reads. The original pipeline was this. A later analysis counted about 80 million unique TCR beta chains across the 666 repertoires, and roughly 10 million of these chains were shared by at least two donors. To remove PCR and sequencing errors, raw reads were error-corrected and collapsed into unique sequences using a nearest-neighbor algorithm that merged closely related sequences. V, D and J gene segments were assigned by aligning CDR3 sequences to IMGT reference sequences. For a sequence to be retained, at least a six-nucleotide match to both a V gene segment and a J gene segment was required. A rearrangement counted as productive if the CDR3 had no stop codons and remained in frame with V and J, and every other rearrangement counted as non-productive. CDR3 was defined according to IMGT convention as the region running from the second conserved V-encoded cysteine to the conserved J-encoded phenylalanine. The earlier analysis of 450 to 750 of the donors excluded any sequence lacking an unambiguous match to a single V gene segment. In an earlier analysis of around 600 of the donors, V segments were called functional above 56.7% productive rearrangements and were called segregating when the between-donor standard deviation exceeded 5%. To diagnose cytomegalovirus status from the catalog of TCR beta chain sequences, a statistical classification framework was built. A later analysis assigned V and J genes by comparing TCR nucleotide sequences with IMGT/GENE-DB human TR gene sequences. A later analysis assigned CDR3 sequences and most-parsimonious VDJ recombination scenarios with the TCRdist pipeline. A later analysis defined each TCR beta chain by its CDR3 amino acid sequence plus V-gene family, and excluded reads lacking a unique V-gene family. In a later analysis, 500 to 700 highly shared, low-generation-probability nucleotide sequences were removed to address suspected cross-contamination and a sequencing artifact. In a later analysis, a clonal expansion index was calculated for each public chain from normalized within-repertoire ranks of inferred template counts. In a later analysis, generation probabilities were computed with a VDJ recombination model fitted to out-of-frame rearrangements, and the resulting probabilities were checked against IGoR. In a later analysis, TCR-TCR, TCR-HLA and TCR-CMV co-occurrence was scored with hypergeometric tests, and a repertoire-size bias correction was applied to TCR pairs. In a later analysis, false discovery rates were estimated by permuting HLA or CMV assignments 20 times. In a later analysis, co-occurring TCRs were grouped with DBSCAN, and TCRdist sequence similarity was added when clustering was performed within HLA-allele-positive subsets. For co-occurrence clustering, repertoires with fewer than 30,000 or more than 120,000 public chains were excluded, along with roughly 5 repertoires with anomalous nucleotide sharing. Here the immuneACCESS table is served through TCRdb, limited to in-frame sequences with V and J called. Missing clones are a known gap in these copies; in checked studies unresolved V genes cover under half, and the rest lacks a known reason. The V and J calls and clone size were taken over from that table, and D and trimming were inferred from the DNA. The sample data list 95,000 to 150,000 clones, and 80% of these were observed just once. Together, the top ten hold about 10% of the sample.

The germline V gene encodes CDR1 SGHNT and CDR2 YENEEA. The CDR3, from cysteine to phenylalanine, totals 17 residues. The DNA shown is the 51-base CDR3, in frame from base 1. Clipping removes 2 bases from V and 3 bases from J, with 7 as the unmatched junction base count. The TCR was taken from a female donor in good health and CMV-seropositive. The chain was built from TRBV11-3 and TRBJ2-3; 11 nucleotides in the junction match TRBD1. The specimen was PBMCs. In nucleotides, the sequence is TGTGCCAGCAGCTTACGGACAGGGGGCGGACGGACAGATACGCAGTATTTT. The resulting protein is CASSLRTGGGRTDTQYF. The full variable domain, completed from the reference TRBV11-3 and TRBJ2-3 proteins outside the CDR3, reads EAGVVQSPRYKIIEKKQPVAFWCNPISGHNTLYWYLQNLGQGPELLIRYENEEAVDDSQLPKDRFSAERLKGVDSTLKIQPAELGDSAVYLCASSLRTGGGRTDTQYFGPGTRLTVL.